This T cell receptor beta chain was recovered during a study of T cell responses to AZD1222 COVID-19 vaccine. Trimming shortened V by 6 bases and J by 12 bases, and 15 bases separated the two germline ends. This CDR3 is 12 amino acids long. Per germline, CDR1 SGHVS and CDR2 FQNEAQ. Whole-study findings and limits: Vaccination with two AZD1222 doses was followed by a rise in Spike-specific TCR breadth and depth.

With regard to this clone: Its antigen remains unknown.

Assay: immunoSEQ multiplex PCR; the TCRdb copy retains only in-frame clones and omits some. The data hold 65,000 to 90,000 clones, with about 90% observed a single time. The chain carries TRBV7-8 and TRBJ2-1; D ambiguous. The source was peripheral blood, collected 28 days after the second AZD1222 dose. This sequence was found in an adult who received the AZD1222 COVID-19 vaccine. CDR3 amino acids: CASSPLEGRQFF. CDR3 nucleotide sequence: TGTGCCAGCAGTCCATTGGAAGGGCGGCAGTTCTTC.